This TCR beta chain is drawn from a study of OX40 agonist ivuxolimab in advanced cancers. Study-wide background: Every patient in dose escalation had hepatocellular carcinoma, melanoma, renal cell or head and neck cancer. The mean age was approximately 60 years, ranging from about 20 to 79, with about four fifths of participants male. Findings of the study overall: At 0.1 to 3.0 mg/kg and by week 6, CD4+ and CD8+ T cells in the blood had expanded clonally.

Individuals having autoimmune disease history or systemic immunosuppression were not enrolled. Unmatched junction bases numbered 11, after V lost 4 bases and J lost 7 bases. This CDR3 comprises 16 residues. Germline CDR1 MDHEN, CDR2 SYDVKM. Some clones are missing from TCRdb's copy, which holds only in-frame ones; the method was immunoSEQ multiplex PCR. The sample shows approximately 160,000 clones, around 94% of them seen only once. Comment on this clone: The antigen remains unidentified.

This TCR was recovered from an adult with an advanced solid tumor such as melanoma, head and neck, liver or kidney cancer. V gene TRBV28 combines with J gene TRBJ2-5, with 11 positions matching TRBD2. The source was CD4+ or CD8+ T cells sorted from blood, collected in a trial of the OX40 agonist ivuxolimab. The CDR3 DNA is TGTGCCAGCAGTTCCGCTACTAGCGGGAGTCTGGCGACCCAGTACTTC. Encoded protein: CASSSATSGSLATQYF.